This T cell receptor beta chain was identified in a study of CD8+ T cells in alopecia areata. The study, taken as a whole, reports: Mice showed clearer TCR sharing than patients did, a gap that was possibly HLA-related. In lesional scalp, particularly from alopecia totalis/universalis, clonality was higher than in normal scalp.

Germline V lookup: CDR1 LGHNA, CDR2 YSLEER. V lost 5 bases, J lost 1 base, and 16 bases lay in between. The CDR3 runs 16 residues. Reverse transcription of extracted RNA yielded cDNA, which provided the sequencing template. Method: immunoSEQ multiplex PCR; TCRdb's copy keeps in-frame clones and lacks some. The repertoire holds some 56,000 clones, with around 96% as singletons. For this clone: Its antigen remains unknown.

The TCR originated in a human donor with alopecia areata. The sequencing used CD8+ T cells sorted from blood, collected at week 0. The chain couples TRBV4-3 to TRBJ2-3, with TRBD1 as a possible D gene (8 bases). This chain's CDR3 is CASSLNRGRGTDTQYF. Written as DNA, the CDR3 is TGCGCCAGCAGCTTAAACAGGGGGAGGGGCACAGATACGCAGTATTTT.